Below are 8 T cell receptor beta chains sequenced from a single sample in a study of OX40 agonist ivuxolimab in advanced cancers. The library was built by means of the immunoSEQ multiplex PCR assay. The clones in this table, taken by TCRdb from immuneACCESS, are in-frame only. Not every clone is retained; where verified, under half of the shortfall comes from an unresolved V gene, and the cause of the rest is unknown. This sample holds approximately 68,000 clones; approximately 90% were observed only once. In total, the top ten clones hold 0.94% of the sample. The sequencing here drew on CD4+ or CD8+ T cells sorted from blood, taken in a trial of the OX40 agonist ivuxolimab. The receptors derive from an adult with an advanced solid tumor such as melanoma, head and neck, liver or kidney cancer.

V usage is TRBV5-4 and J usage is TRBJ1-1; 9 bases are shared with TRBD1. The germline CDR1 and CDR2 sequences are SGHNT and YYREEE (reference sequence). The CDR3 is 17 residues long. Trimming took 2 bases from V and 1 from J; bases not matched to a gene: 9. This CDR3 reads CASSLPGQGAKNTEAFF. The CDR3 DNA is TGTGCCAGCAGCTTACCGGGACAGGGCGCCAAGAACACTGAAGCTTTCTTT.

Written as DNA, the CDR3 is TGTGCCAGCAGCCCAGGAGAAAACGGGACCCCCTTCTTC. Translated: CASSPGENGTPFF. The chain has TRBV5-4 and TRBJ2-1; D may match TRBD1 or TRBD2 (5 bases each). Trimming took 4 bases from V and 16 from J, leaving 21 bases between them. The germline V gene has CDR1 SGHNT and CDR2 YYREEE (reference sequence). The CDR3 has 13 amino acids.

The chain has TRBV7-2 and TRBJ2-1; D may be TRBD2 (5 bases). Trimming took off 1 base at V and 9 bases at J, with 16 bases between the two ends. The CDR3 has 15 residues. Germline V lookup: CDR1 SGHTA, CDR2 FQGNSA. CDR3 sequence: CASSLGAGVGSEQFF. Written as DNA, the CDR3 is TGTGCCAGCAGCTTAGGTGCCGGGGTTGGGAGTGAGCAGTTCTTC.

V usage is TRBV30 and J usage is TRBJ1-6; D is possibly TRBD1 (5 bases). The CDR3 sequence is 13 residues long. The germline CDR1 and CDR2 sequences are GTSNPN and SVGIG (reference sequence). The V end was cut by 2 bases, the J end by 7 bases, with 9 bases between. For the CDR3, the DNA is TGTGCCTGGAGTCCAGGGCCAAATTCACCCCTCCACTTT. Protein: CAWSPGPNSPLHF.

The chain uses TRBV5-6 and TRBJ2-2; 8 bases fit TRBD1. This CDR3 is built from 15 residues. In germline, CDR1 is SGHDT, CDR2 YYEEEE. The junction had 8 bases not matched to a gene; V was cut back by 1 base and J by 9 bases. The CDR3, as DNA: TGTGCCAGCAGCTTGTTAGCACAGGGGGTCAGGGAGCTGTTTTTT. Its translation: CASSLLAQGVRELFF.

The chain is built from TRBV2 and TRBJ2-5; 13 bases align to TRBD2. This CDR3 has 16 residues. The V segment lost 6 bases and the J segment 7 bases; nucleotides outside the gene matches: 11. The germline gives CDR1 SNHLY, CDR2 FYNNEI. CDR3 in DNA: TGTGCCAGCAGGCCAAAGACTAGCGGGAGGCCCGGGACCCAGTACTTC. Its protein is CASRPKTSGRPGTQYF. Supplemented by reference TRBV2 and TRBJ2-5, the full variable domain reads EPEVTQTPSHQVTQMGQEVILRCVPISNHLYFYWYRQILGQKVEFLVSFYNNEISEKSEIFDDQFSVERPDGSNFTLKIRSTKLEDSAMYFCASRPKTSGRPGTQYFGPGTRLLVL.

This clone has more than one count but fewer than ten. The rearrangement links TRBV5-6 to TRBJ1-5; a weak D match, TRBD1 (5 bases). V was trimmed by 2 bases and J by 4 bases, leaving 7 bases between them. CDR1 and CDR2 from the germline V gene are SGHDT and YYEEEE. The CDR3 runs to 13 residues. This CDR3 reads CASSLAGNQPQHF. In nucleotides, the CDR3 is TGTGCCAGCAGCTTAGCAGGGAATCAGCCCCAGCATTTT.

CDR3 coding DNA: TGCGCCAGCAGCTTCCGACTAGCGGGGGGGCGGGAGACCCAGTACTTC. Translating it yields CASSFRLAGGRETQYF. The gene calls are TRBV5-1 and TRBJ2-5; 14 bases map to TRBD2. Germline values: CDR1 SGHRS, CDR2 YFSETQ. V lost 2 bases to trimming and J lost 5 bases; unmatched junction nucleotides: 5. CDR3 size: 16 residues.